This entry concerns a single T cell receptor (beta chain). The record originates from a study of blood T cell repertoires in COVID-19. The germline V and J ends were trimmed by 0 bases and 2 bases, with 15 bases remaining between them. Germline values: CDR1 LGHNA, CDR2 YSLEER. This CDR3 has 17 residues. TCRdb's copy holds only in-frame clones and misses some; the assay was immunoSEQ multiplex PCR. Among 300,000 to 350,000 clones listed, around 92% were seen once. J is TRBJ2-3 and V is TRBV4-3; possibly TRBD2 for D (5 bases). Sequencing was done on a sample of PBMCs or T cells enriched from blood (not recorded which). This TCR was recovered from a woman aged 30 to 39 who had recovered from COVID-19. In DNA, the CDR3 is TGCGCCAGCAGCCAAGATAGTCCGACTACGCTCACAGATACGCAGTATTTT. Encoded protein: CASSQDSPTTLTDTQYF.